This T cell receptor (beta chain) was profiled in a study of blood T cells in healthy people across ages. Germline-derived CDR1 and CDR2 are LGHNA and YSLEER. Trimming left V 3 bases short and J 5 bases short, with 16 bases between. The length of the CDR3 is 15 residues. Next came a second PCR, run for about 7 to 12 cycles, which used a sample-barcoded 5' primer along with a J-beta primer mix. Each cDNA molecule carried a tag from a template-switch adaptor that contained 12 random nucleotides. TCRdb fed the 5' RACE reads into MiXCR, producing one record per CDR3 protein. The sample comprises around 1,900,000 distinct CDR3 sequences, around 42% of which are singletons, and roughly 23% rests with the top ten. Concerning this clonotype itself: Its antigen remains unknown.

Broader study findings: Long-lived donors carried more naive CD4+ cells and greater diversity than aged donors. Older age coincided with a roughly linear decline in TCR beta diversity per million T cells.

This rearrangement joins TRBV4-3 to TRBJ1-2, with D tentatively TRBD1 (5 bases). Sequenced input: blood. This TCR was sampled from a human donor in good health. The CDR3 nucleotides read TGCGCCAGCAGCCATAATCAGGGAGGACTTTATGGCTACACCTTC. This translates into CASSHNQGGLYGYTF.